This section outlines one T cell receptor beta chain sequence together with its context. Its matching antigen is unknown. Germline V CDR1 and CDR2: SGHVS, FNYEAQ. Trimming removed 1 base at V and 2 bases at J, with 18 bases between. There are 18 residues in the CDR3. CD8 cells regarded as naive lacked CD45RO, were positively chosen for CCR7, and omitted terminally differentiated effector memory CD45RA+ cells. This sample was taken from a study of shared clonotypes between healthy human individuals. General study results and limits: The authors expected sequencing depth to affect clonotype sharing among donors. Sampling included only blood; tissue repertoires likely differ. Generally, estimated richness proved larger in naive subsets than it did in memory subsets.

Measured with immunoSEQ multiplex PCR; TCRdb has only the in-frame clones, and not every one. The data hold about 820,000 clones, with approximately 92% observed a single time. The clonotype comes from a man aged 25 to 40 in good health. The sequenced material came from naive CD8+ T cells sorted from blood. The chain uses TRBV7-6 and TRBJ1-3; D possibly corresponds to TRBD1 (6 bases). The CDR3 protein is CASSLEVKGGAAGNTIYF. CDR3 DNA: TGTGCCAGCAGCTTAGAGGTGAAGGGGGGCGCAGCTGGAAACACCATATATTTT.